Listed here are 18 T cell receptor beta chains from one sample, sequenced in a study of regulatory T cells in long-lasting Graves disease. For TCR beta, libraries came from iRepertoire HTBI primers and Arm-PCR of CDR3 regions. Using its own MiXCR run on the multiplex PCR reads, TCRdb lists one record per CDR3 protein. The sample records roughly 500,000 distinct CDR3 sequences, around 13% being singletons. Described time point: newly diagnosed GD, antithyroid drugs for less than 3 months. Extracted PBMC RNA gave rise to the TCR library. These data are also associated with another study on T cells in Graves' hyperthyroidism and ophthalmopathy.

This material consisted of peripheral blood mononuclear cells (PBMCs), taken at new diagnosis, from a patient treated with antithyroid drugs. The source is a woman aged 45-60 years with Graves disease.

This clonotype was seen repeatedly, ten times or more. V is TRBV7-9 and J is TRBJ1-1, with D perhaps matching TRBD1 (6 bases). The germline gives CDR1 SEHNR, CDR2 FQNEAQ (reference sequence). CDR3 size: 16 residues. V dropped 5 bases and J dropped 5 bases, with 21 bases sitting between them. This CDR3 is CASSNSGQQGLTEAFF. CDR3 in DNA: TGTGCCAGCAGCAACTCCGGACAGCAGGGATTAACTGAAGCTTTCTTT.

Only a few counts were recorded for this clonotype. The V call is TRBV5-1, the J call TRBJ1-4; tentative D call: TRBD1 (5 bases). With 1 base removed from V and 4 bases from J, the gap between germline ends came to 17 bases. Germline V CDR1 and CDR2: SGHRS, YFSETQ. This CDR3 spans 17 amino acids. This CDR3 is CASSLTRSTELNEKLFF. The CDR3 DNA reads TGCGCCAGCAGCTTGACTAGATCGACAGAACTTAATGAAAAACTGTTTTTT.

This clonotype was counted many times. The chain couples TRBV6-5 to TRBJ1-1; TRBD1 matches at 8 bases. V lost 0 bases to trimming and J lost 3 bases; unmatched junction nucleotides: 6. Germline CDR1 reads MNHEY; CDR2 reads SVGAGI. The CDR3 is 16 amino acids. The CDR3: CASSYSVDREDTEAFF. The DNA of the CDR3 is TGTGCCAGCAGTTACTCCGTGGACAGGGAGGACACTGAAGCTTTCTTT.

This clonotype was seen ten or more times. The chain has TRBV30 and TRBJ2-1; 8 bases line up with TRBD2. In germline, CDR1 is GTSNPN, CDR2 SVGIG (reference sequence). The CDR3 is made up of 15 amino acids. The J segment lost 3 bases and the V segment lost 0 bases, leaving 4 bases of the junction unmatched. The CDR3 here is CAWSVNGRVYNEQFF. CDR3 coding DNA: TGTGCCTGGAGTGTAAACGGGAGGGTCTACAATGAGCAGTTCTTC. Based on the CDR3 plus reference TRBV30 and TRBJ2-1, the full variable domain is SQTIHQWPATLVQPVGSPLSLECTVEGTSNPNLYWYRQAAGRGLQLLFYSVGIGQISSEVPQNLSASRPQDRQFILSSKKLLLSDSGFYLCAWSVNGRVYNEQFFGPGTRLTVL.

This clonotype was seen ten or more times. The chain links TRBV29-1 to TRBJ2-3, with 9 bases that match TRBD2. Germline CDR1 and CDR2: SQVTM and ANQGSEA. With V trimmed by 4 bases and J by 2 bases, 25 bases remained unmatched. The CDR3 covers 21 residues. CDR3 loop: CSVAGVASGTLAPASTDTQYF. As DNA, the CDR3 is TGCAGCGTTGCAGGCGTTGCTAGCGGGACTCTCGCTCCGGCATCCACAGATACGCAGTATTTT.

This clonotype was counted only a few times. V is TRBV5-1 and J is TRBJ2-7; a weak D match, TRBD2 (6 bases). This CDR3 comprises 15 residues. V was clipped by 0 bases and J by 0 bases, with 10 bases between them. Germline V gene sequence: CDR1 SGHRS, CDR2 YFSETQ. The CDR3 spells CASSLEPGSSYEQYF. The CDR3 DNA reads as TGCGCCAGCAGCTTGGAACCCGGGAGCTCCTACGAGCAGTACTTC.

There are many counts of this clonotype. This rearrangement joins TRBV18 to TRBJ1-4, with 10 bases fitting TRBD1. V trimming: 3 bases; J trimming: 7 bases; junction bases outside the gene matches: 8. The CDR3 loop spans 16 amino acids. Germline V gives CDR1 KGHSH, CDR2 LQKENI. The CDR3 sequence: CASSPRTGTGAEKLFF. The CDR3 DNA follows: TGTGCCAGCTCACCCCGGACCGGGACAGGGGCTGAAAAACTGTTTTTT.

This clonotype has a count of ten or more. The chain links TRBV7-8 to TRBJ2-1; 8 bases fit TRBD2. Per the germline V gene, CDR1 is SGHVS and CDR2 is FQNEAQ. CDR3 length: 18 residues. The junction had 17 bases not matched to a gene; V was cut back by 5 bases and J by 5 bases. The CDR3 DNA sequence: TGTGCCAGCAGCCTAACCCCTCCCGCGGGAGGTAGGAACAATGAGCAGTTCTTC. Protein product: CASSLTPPAGGRNNEQFF.

As concerns this clonotype: Just one base apart from a much larger clone, this may be a read error. The rearrangement joins TRBV11-2 to TRBJ2-3; tentative D call: TRBD1 (5 bases). Germline lookup yields CDR1 SGHAT and CDR2 FQNNGV. The CDR3 is made up of 16 amino acids. V was shortened by 2 bases and J by 1 base, with 13 bases between the two germline ends. The CDR3 here is CASSLRVQTGTDTQYF. The CDR3 coding sequence is TGTGCCAGCAGCTTAAGGGTGCAGACAGGCACAGATACGCAGTATTTT.

This clonotype was found once. A read error may explain this, as a much larger clone is one base away. Here the CDR3 omits its conserved ending phenylalanine or tryptophan, so a read error is the likely source. V and J are TRBV18 and TRBJ1-6; TRBD1 might be the D (5 bases). Germline CDR1 KGHSH, CDR2 LQKENI. V dropped 2 bases and J dropped 10 bases, with 15 bases sitting between them. The CDR3 contains 15 residues. DNA of the CDR3: TGTGCCAGCTCACCAATGAGGGGCGAGGGATCACCCCTCCACTGT. Amino acids: CASSPMRGEGSPLHC.

This clonotype was found many times. The chain joins TRBV2 to TRBJ2-7; 7 bases map to TRBD1. The germline CDR1 and CDR2 sequences are SNHLY and FYNNEI. This CDR3 has 14 residues. V gave up 8 bases and J gave up 1 base; unmatched junction bases: 8. CDR3 coding DNA: TGTGCCAGCTCGTACAGGGGAACGTCCTACGAGCAGTACTTC. Translating it yields CASSYRGTSYEQYF. The variable domain in full, completed from reference TRBV2 and TRBJ2-7, reads EPEVTQTPSHQVTQMGQEVILRCVPISNHLYFYWYRQILGQKVEFLVSFYNNEISEKSEIFDDQFSVERPDGSNFTLKIRSTKLEDSAMYFCASSYRGTSYEQYFGPGTRLTVT.

The V gene is TRBV19, the J gene TRBJ1-5, with D unclear. The CDR3 sequence is 13 residues long. V lost 4 bases, J lost 4 bases, and 8 bases lay in between. From germline, CDR1 is LNHDA and CDR2 SQIVND (reference sequence). CDR3 sequence (DNA): TGTGCCAGTAGTAGGTCGGTGAATCAGCCCCAGCATTTT. Translated: CASSRSVNQPQHF.

This clonotype was counted at least ten times. The rearrangement links TRBV12-3 or TRBV12-4 to TRBJ2-1; 8 bases are a match to TRBD2. V gave up 5 bases and J gave up 12 bases; unmatched junction bases: 6. The CDR3 sequence is 12 residues long. The CDR3, as DNA: TGTGCCAGCAGTGCGGGCCGGGGGGGGCAGTTCTTC. It is translated as CASSAGRGGQFF.

In its sample, this clonotype was seen a few times. DNA for the CDR3: TGTGCCAGCAGCTCCCAGCTCAATCAGCCCCAGCATTTT. This encodes CASSSQLNQPQHF. The chain uses TRBV7-9 and TRBJ1-5; D gene uncertain. The CDR3 extends over 13 amino acids. V was pared by 4 bases and J by 3 bases, with 7 bases between. The germline V gene has CDR1 SEHNR and CDR2 FQNEAQ (reference sequence).

This clonotype has at least ten counts. The rearrangement uses TRBV28 and TRBJ2-7; 9 nucleotides match TRBD1. The V and J ends lost 3 bases and 2 bases, in that order; junction bases with no gene match: 8. CDR1 and CDR2 from the germline V gene are MDHEN and SYDVKM. The CDR3 contains 16 residues. The CDR3 nucleotides are TGTGCCAGCAGTTTCGGGGGACAGGGTCTCACCTACGAGCAGTACTTC. Translation gives CASSFGGQGLTYEQYF.

As regards this clonotype: With a much larger clone just one base away, this may be a read error. The genes are TRBV6-2 or TRBV6-3 and TRBJ1-3; weak D call: TRBD1 (5 bases). V lost 10 bases to trimming and J lost 7 bases, with 23 bases between them. The germline V gene encodes CDR1 MNHEY and CDR2 SVGEGT. The CDR3 extends over 15 amino acids. For the CDR3, the DNA is TGTGCCAACAGACGACTCTGGGGACCTTTTAACACCATATATTTT. This gives the protein CANRRLWGPFNTIYF.

This clonotype was observed many times. The chain employs TRBV7-9 and TRBJ2-5; D gene uncertain. Between the trimmed V and J ends, which lost 1 base and 0 bases, there was a span of 9 bases. There are 15 residues in the CDR3. CDR1 is SEHNR and CDR2 is FQNEAQ in the germline V gene (reference sequence). The CDR3 coding sequence is TGTGCCAGCAGCTTAGACGTAGGGTACCAAGAGACCCAGTACTTC. Its protein product is CASSLDVGYQETQYF. Drawing the rest from reference TRBV7-9 and TRBJ2-5, the complete variable domain is DTGVSQNPRHKITKRGQNVTFRCDPISEHNRLYWYRQTLGQGPEFLTYFQNEAQLEKSRLLSDRFSAERPKGSFSTLEIQRTEQGDSAMYLCASSLDVGYQETQYFGPGTRLLVL.

This clonotype was observed at least ten times. This chain connects TRBV6-2 or TRBV6-3 to TRBJ1-6; D might be TRBD1 (5 bases). CDR1 is MNHEY, CDR2 SVGEGT, per germline. Deletions cut 5 bases from V and 9 bases from J, with 32 bases between. The CDR3 spans 20 residues. The CDR3 reads CASSAPPILTAKGVVSPLHF. The CDR3 nucleotides are TGTGCCAGCAGTGCCCCCCCTATCCTTACTGCCAAAGGGGTTGTTTCACCCCTCCACTTT.